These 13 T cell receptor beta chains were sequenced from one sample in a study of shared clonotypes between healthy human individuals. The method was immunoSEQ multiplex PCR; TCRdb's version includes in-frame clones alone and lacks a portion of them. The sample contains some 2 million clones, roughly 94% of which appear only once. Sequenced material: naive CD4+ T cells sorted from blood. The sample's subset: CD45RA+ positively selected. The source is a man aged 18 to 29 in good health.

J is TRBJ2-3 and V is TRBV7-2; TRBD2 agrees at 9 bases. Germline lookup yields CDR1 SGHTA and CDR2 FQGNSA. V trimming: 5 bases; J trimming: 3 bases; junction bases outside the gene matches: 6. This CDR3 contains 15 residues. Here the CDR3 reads CASSTPGLATDTQYF. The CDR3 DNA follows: TGTGCCAGCAGCACCCCGGGACTAGCAACAGATACGCAGTATTTT. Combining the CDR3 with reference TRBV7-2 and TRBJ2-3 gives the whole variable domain GAGVSQSPSNKVTEKGKDVELRCDPISGHTALYWYRQSLGQGLEFLIYFQGNSAPDKSGLPSDRFSAERTGGSVSTLTIQRTQQEDSAVYLCASSTPGLATDTQYFGPGTRLTVL.

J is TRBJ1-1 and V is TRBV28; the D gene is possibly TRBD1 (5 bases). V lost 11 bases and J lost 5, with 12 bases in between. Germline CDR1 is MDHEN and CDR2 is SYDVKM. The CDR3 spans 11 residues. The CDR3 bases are TGTGCCTGTAGGGGCAAAACTGAAGCTTTCTTT. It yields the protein CACRGKTEAFF.

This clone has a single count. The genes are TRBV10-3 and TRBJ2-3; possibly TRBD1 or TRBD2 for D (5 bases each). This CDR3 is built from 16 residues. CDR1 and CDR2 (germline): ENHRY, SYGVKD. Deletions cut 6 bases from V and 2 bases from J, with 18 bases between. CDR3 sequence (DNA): TGTGCCATCAGCCAAGGCGAGGGACCCACCACAGATACGCAGTATTTT. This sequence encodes CAISQGEGPTTDTQYF.

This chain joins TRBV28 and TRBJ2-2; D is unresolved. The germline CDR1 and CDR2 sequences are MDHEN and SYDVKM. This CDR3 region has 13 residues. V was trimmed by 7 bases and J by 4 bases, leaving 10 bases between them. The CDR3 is CASTGPSTGELFF. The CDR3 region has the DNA TGTGCCAGCACTGGGCCCAGCACCGGGGAGCTGTTTTTT.

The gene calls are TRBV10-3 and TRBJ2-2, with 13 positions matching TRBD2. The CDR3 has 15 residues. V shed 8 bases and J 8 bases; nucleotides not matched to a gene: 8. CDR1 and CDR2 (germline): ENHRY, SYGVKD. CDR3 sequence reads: CAIPSGLAGSGELFF. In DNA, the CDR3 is TGTGCCATCCCCTCGGGACTAGCGGGGTCGGGGGAGCTGTTTTTT.

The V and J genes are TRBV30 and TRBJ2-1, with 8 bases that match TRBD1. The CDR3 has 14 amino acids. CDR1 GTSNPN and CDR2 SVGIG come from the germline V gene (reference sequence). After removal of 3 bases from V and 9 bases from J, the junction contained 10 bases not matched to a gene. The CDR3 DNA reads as TGTGCCTGGAGGTACCCAGACAGGGGAGGTGAGCAGTTCTTC. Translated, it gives CAWRYPDRGGEQFF.

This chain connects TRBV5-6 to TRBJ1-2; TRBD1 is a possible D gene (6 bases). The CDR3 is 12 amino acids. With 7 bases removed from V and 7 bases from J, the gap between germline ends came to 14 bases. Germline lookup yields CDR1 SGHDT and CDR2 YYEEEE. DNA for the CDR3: TGTGCCAGCTCGGACAGTCTATCTGGCTACACCTTC. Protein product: CASSDSLSGYTF.

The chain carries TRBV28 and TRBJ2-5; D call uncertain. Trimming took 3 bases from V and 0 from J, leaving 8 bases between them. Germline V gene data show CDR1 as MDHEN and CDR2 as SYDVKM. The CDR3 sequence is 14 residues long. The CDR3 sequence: CASSFLRNQETQYF. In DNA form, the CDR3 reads TGTGCCAGCAGTTTTCTACGGAACCAAGAGACCCAGTACTTC.

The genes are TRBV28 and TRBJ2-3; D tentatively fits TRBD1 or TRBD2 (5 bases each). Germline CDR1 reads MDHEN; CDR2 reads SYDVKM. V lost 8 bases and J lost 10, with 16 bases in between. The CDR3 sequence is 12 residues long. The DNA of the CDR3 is TGTGCCAGCGGGTCCGGGACCCCTTCGCAGTATTTT. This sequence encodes CASGSGTPSQYF. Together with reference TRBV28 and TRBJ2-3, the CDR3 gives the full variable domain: DVKVTQSSRYLVKRTGEKVFLECVQDMDHENMFWYRQDPGLGLRLIYFSYDVKMKEKGDIPEGYSVSREKKERFSLILESASTNQTSMYLCASGSGTPSQYFGPGTRLTVL.

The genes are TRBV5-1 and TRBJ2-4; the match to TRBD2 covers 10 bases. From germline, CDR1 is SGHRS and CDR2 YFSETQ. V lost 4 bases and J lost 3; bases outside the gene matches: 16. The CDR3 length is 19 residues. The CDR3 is CASSPQAGGGVSGKNIQYF. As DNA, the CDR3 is TGCGCCAGCAGCCCCCAAGCGGGGGGGGGAGTTTCTGGCAAAAACATTCAGTACTTC.

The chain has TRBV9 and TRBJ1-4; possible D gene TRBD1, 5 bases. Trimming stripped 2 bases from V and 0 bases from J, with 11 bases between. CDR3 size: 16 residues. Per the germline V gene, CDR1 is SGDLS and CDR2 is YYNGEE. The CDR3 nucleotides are TGTGCCAGCAGCGTGACCGGGGGAGCAACTAATGAAAAACTGTTTTTT. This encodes CASSVTGGATNEKLFF.

The CDR3 reads CASSVPKGQGRTGELFF. DNA for the CDR3: TGTGCCAGCAGCGTCCCGAAAGGACAGGGGAGGACCGGGGAGCTGTTTTTT. The chain uses TRBV2 and TRBJ2-2; TRBD1 matches at 9 bases. The CDR3 runs 17 residues. Germline values: CDR1 SNHLY, CDR2 FYNNEI. Losses at the gene ends were 6 bases for V and 5 bases for J; bases not matched to a gene: 13.

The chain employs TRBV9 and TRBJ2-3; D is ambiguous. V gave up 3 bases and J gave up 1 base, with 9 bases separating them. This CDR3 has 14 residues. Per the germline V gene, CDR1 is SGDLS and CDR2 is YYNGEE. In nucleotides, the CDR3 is TGTGCCAGCAGCGCACGGCTGGGCACAGATACGCAGTATTTT. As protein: CASSARLGTDTQYF. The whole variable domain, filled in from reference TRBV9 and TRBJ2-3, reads DSGVTQTPKHLITATGQRVTLRCSPRSGDLSVYWYQQSLDQGLQFLIQYYNGEERAKGNILERFSAQQFPDLHSELNLSSLELGDSALYFCASSARLGTDTQYFGPGTRLTVL.